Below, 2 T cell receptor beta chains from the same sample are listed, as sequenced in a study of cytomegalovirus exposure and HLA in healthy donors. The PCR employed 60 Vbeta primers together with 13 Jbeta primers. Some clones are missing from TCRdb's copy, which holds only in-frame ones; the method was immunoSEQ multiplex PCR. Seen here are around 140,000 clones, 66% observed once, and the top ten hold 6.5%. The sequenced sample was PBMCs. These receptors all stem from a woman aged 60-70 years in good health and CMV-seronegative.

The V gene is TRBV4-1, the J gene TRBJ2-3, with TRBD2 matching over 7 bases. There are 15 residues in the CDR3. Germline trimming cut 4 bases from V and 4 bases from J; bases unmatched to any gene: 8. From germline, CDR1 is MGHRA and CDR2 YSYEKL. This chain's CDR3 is CASSLQRGSADTQYF. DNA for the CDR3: TGCGCCAGCAGCCTTCAGCGGGGTAGCGCAGATACGCAGTATTTT.

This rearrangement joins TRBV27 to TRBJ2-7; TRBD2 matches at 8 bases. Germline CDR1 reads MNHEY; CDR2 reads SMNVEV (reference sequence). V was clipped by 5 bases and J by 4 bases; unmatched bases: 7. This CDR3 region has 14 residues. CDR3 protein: CASSPRTSQYEQYF. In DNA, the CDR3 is TGTGCCAGCAGTCCTCGGACTAGCCAATACGAGCAGTACTTC.